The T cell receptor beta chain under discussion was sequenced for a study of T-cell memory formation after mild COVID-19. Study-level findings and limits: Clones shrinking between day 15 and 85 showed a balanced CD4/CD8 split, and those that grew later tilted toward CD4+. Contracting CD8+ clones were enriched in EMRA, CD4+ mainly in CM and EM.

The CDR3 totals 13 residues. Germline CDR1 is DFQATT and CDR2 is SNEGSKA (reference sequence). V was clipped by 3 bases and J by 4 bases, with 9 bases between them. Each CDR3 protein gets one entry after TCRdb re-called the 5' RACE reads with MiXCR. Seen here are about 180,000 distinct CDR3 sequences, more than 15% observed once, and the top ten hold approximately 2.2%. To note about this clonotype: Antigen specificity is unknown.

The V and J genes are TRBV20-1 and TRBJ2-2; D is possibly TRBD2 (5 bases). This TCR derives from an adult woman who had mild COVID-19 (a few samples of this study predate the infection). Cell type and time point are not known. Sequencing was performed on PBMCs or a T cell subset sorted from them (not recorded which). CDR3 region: CSASHAGTGELFF. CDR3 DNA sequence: TGCAGTGCTAGCCACGCGGGCACCGGGGAGCTGTTTTTT.